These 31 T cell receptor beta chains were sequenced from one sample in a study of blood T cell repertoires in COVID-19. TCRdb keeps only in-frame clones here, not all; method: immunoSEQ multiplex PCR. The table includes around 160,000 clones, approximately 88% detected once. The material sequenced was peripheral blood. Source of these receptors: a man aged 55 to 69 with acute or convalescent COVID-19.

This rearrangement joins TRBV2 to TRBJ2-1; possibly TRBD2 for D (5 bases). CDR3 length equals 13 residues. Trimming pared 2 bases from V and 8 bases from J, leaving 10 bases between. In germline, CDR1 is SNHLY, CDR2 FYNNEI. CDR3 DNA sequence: TGTGCCAGCAGTGAATGGGTGAGGGATGAGCAGTTCTTC. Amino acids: CASSEWVRDEQFF.

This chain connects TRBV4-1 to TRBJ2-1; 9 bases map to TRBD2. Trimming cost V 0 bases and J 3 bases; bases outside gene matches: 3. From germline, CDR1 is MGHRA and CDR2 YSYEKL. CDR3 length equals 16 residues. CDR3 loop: CASSQDMRGGYNEQFF. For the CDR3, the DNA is TGCGCCAGCAGCCAAGATATGCGGGGGGGCTACAATGAGCAGTTCTTC.

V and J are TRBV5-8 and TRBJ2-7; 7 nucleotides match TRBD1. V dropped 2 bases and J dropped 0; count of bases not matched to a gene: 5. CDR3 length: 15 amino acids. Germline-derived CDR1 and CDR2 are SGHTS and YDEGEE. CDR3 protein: CASSLGTANSYEQYF. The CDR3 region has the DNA TGTGCCAGCAGCTTAGGGACAGCAAACTCCTACGAGCAGTACTTC.

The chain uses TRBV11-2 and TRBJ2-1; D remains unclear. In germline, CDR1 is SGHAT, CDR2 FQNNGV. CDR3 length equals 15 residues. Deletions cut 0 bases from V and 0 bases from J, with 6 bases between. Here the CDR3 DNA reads TGTGCCAGCAGCTTAGAAGCGTTCTCCTACAATGAGCAGTTCTTC. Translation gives CASSLEAFSYNEQFF.

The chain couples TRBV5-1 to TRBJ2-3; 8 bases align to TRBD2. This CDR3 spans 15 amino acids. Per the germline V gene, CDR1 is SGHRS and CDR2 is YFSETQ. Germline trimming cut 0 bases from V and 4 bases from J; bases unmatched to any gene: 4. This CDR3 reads CASSLAWRGADTQYF. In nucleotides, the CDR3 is TGCGCCAGCAGCTTGGCATGGCGGGGGGCAGATACGCAGTATTTT.

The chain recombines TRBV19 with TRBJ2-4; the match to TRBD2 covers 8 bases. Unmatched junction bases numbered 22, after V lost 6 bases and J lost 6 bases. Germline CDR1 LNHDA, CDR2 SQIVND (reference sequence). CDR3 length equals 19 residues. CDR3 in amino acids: CASRAPGSGGPAGGNIQYF. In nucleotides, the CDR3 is TGTGCCAGTAGGGCCCCGGGGAGCGGGGGCCCGGCGGGAGGAAACATTCAGTACTTC. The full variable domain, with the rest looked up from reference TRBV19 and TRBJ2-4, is DGGITQSPKYLFRKEGQNVTLSCEQNLNHDAMYWYRQDPGQGLRLIYYSQIVNDFQKGDIAEGYSVSREKKESFPLTVTSAQKNPTAFYLCASRAPGSGGPAGGNIQYFGAGTRLSVL.

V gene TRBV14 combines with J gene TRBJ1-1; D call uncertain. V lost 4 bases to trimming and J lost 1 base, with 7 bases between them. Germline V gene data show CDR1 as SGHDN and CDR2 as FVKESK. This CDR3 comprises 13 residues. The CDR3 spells CASSPPGNTEAFF. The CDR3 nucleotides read TGTGCCAGCAGCCCCCCCGGGAACACTGAAGCTTTCTTT.

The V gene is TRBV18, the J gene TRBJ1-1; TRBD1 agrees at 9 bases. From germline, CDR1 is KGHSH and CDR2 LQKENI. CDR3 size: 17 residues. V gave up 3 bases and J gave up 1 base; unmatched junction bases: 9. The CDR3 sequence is CASSPGTGSPQNTEAFF. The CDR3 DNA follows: TGTGCCAGCTCACCCGGGACAGGGAGCCCACAGAACACTGAAGCTTTCTTT.

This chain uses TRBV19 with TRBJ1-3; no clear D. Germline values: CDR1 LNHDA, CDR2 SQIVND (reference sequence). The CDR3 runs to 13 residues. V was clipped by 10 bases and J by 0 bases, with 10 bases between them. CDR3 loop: CATEVGSGNTIYF. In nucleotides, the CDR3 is TGTGCCACCGAAGTCGGCTCTGGAAACACCATATATTTT.

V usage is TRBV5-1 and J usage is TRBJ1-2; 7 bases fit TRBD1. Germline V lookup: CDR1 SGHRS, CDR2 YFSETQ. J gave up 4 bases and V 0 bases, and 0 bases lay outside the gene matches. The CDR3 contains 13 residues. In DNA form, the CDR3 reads TGCGCCAGCAGCTTGGGGGACAGCTATGGCTACACCTTC. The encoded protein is CASSLGDSYGYTF.

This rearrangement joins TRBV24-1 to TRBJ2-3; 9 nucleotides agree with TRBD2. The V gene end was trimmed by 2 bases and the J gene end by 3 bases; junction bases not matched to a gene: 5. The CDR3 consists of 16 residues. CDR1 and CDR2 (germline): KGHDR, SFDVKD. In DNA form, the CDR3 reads TGTGCCACCAGTGATTATCAAGCGGGGGGAACAGATACGCAGTATTTT. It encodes CATSDYQAGGTDTQYF.

The CDR3, as DNA: TGTGCCAGCTCAACGACAGAGAACACTGAAGCTTTCTTT. Its protein is CASSTTENTEAFF. The gene calls are TRBV18 and TRBJ1-1; perhaps TRBD1 as D (5 bases). The CDR3 is made up of 13 amino acids. Germline CDR1 KGHSH, CDR2 LQKENI. V was trimmed by 5 bases and J by 1 base, leaving 8 bases between them.

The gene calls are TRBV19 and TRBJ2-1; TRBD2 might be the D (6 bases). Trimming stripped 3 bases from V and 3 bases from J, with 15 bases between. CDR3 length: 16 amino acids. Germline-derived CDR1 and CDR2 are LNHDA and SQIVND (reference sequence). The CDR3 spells CASSIMRDLVYNEQFF. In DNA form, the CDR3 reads TGTGCCAGTAGTATTATGCGGGATTTAGTCTACAATGAGCAGTTCTTC.

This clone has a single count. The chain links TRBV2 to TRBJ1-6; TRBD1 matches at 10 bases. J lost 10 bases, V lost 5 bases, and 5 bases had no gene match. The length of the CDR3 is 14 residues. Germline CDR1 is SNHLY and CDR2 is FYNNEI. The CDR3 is CASSIDRGRSPLHF. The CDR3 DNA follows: TGTGCCAGCAGTATAGACAGGGGGCGGTCACCCCTCCACTTT. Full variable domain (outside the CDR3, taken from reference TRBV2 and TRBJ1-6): EPEVTQTPSHQVTQMGQEVILRCVPISNHLYFYWYRQILGQKVEFLVSFYNNEISEKSEIFDDQFSVERPDGSNFTLKIRSTKLEDSAMYFCASSIDRGRSPLHFGNGTRLTVT.

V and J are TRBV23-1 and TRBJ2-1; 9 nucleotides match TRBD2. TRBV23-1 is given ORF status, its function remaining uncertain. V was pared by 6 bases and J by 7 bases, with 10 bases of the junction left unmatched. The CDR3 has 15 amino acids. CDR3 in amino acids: CASRRGSGGRNEQFF. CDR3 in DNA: TGCGCCAGCAGGAGGGGTAGCGGGGGAAGGAATGAGCAGTTCTTC.

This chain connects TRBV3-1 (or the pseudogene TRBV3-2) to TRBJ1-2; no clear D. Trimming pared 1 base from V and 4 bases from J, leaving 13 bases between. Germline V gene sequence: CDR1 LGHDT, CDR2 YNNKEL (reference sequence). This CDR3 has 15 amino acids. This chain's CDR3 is CASSQVGGSGYGYTF. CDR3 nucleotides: TGTGCCAGCAGCCAAGTAGGTGGGTCGGGCTATGGCTACACCTTC.

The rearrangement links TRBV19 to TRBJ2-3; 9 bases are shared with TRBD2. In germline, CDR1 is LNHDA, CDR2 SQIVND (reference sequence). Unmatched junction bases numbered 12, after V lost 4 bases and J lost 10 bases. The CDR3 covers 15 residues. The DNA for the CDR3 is TGTGCCAGTAGTAGCGGGGGGGCTTTCCTTTTCGCGCAGTATTTT. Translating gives CASSSGGAFLFAQYF. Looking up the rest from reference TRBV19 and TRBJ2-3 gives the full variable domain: DGGITQSPKYLFRKEGQNVTLSCEQNLNHDAMYWYRQDPGQGLRLIYYSQIVNDFQKGDIAEGYSVSREKKESFPLTVTSAQKNPTAFYLCASSSGGAFLFAQYFGPGTRLTVL.

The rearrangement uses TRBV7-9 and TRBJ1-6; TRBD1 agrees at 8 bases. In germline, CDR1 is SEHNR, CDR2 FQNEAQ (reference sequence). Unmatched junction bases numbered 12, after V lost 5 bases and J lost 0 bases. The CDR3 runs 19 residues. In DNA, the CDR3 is TGTGCCAGCAGCCAAGGACGACAGGGGAAAAGCTCCTATAATTCACCCCTCCACTTT. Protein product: CASSQGRQGKSSYNSPLHF.

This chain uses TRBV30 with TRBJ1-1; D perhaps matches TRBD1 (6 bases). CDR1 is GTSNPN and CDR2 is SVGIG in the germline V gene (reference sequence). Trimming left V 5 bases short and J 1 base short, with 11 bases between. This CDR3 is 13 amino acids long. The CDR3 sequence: CAWGRGGNTEAFF. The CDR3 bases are TGTGCCTGGGGGAGAGGGGGGAACACTGAAGCTTTCTTT. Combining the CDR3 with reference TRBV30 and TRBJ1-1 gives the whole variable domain SQTIHQWPATLVQPVGSPLSLECTVEGTSNPNLYWYRQAAGRGLQLLFYSVGIGQISSEVPQNLSASRPQDRQFILSSKKLLLSDSGFYLCAWGRGGNTEAFFGQGTRLTVV.

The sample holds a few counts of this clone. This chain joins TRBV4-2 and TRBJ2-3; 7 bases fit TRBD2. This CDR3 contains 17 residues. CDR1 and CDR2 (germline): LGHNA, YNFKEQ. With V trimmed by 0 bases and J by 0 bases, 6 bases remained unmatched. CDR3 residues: CASSQDKEGLSTDTQYF. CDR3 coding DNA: TGTGCCAGCAGCCAAGATAAGGAGGGACTAAGCACAGATACGCAGTATTTT.

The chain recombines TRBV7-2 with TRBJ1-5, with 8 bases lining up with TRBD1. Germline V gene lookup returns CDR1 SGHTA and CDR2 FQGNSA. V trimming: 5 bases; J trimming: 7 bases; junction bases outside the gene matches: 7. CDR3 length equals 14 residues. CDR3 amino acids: CASSPSTGAQPQHF. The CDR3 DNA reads TGTGCCAGCAGCCCGTCGACAGGGGCACAGCCCCAGCATTTT.

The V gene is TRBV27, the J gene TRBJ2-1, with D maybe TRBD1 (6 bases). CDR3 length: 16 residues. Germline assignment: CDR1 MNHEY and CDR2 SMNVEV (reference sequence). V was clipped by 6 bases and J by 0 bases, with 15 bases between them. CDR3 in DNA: TGTGCCAGCAGGCTTACGTCAGGGGACTCCTACAATGAGCAGTTCTTC. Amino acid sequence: CASRLTSGDSYNEQFF.

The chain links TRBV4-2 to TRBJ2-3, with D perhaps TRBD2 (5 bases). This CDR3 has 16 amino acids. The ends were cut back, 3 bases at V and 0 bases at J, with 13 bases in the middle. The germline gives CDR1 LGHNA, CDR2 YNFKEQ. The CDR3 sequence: CASSQSRADSTDTQYF. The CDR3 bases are TGTGCCAGCAGCCAGTCAAGAGCGGATAGCACAGATACGCAGTATTTT.

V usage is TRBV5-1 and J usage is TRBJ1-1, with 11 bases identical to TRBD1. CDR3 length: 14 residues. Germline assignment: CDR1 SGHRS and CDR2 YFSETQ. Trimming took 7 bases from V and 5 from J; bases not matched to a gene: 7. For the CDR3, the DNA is TGCGCCAGCCGACAGGGACAGGGGGGGACTGAAGCTTTCTTT. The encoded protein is CASRQGQGGTEAFF.

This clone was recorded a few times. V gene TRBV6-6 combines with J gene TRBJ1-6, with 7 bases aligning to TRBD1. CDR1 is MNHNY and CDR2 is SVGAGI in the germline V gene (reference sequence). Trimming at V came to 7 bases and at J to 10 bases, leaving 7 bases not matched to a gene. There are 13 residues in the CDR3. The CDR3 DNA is TGTGCCAGCATCTACAGGGGTGGGTCACCCCTCCACTTT. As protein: CASIYRGGSPLHF.

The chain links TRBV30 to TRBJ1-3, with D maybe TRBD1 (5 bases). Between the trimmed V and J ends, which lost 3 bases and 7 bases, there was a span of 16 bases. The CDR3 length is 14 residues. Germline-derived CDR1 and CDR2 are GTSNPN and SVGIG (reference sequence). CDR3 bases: TGTGCCTGGAGCGGGGCCGCAGGGAGGAACACCATATATTTT. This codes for CAWSGAAGRNTIYF.

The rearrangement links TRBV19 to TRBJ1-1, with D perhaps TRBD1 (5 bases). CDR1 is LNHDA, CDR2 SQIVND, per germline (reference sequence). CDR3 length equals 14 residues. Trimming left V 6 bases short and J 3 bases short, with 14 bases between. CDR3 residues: CASRPRQSHTEAFF. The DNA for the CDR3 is TGTGCCAGTAGACCTAGACAGTCCCACACTGAAGCTTTCTTT.

CDR3 region: CASKPTGLSYEQYF. CDR3 sequence (DNA): TGTGCCAGTAAGCCAACGGGACTCTCCTACGAGCAGTACTTC. V gene TRBV19 combines with J gene TRBJ2-7, with D tentatively TRBD2 (6 bases). This CDR3 region has 14 residues. Germline V CDR1 and CDR2: LNHDA, SQIVND (reference sequence). V was cut by 7 bases and J by 0 bases, with 13 bases left in between.

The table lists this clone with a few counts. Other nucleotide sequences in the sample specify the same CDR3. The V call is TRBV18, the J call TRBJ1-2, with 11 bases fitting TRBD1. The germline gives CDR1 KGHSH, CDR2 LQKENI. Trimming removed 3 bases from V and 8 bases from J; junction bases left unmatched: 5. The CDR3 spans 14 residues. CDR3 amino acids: CASSPDRGRGGYTF. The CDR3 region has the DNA TGTGCCAGCTCACCGGACAGGGGGCGGGGAGGCTACACCTTC.

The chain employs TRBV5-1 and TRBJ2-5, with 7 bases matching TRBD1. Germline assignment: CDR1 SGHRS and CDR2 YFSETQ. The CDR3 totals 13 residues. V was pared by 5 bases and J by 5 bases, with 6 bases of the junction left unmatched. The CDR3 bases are TGCGCCAGCAGATTAGGGGGCGCGGAGACCCAGTACTTC. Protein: CASRLGGAETQYF.

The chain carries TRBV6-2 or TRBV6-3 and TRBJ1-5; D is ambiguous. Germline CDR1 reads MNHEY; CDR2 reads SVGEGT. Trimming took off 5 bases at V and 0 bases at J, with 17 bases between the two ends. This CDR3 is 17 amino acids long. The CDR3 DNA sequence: TGTGCCAGCAGTGACACGTCGGCACTTTATAGCAATCAGCCCCAGCATTTT. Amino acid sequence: CASSDTSALYSNQPQHF.